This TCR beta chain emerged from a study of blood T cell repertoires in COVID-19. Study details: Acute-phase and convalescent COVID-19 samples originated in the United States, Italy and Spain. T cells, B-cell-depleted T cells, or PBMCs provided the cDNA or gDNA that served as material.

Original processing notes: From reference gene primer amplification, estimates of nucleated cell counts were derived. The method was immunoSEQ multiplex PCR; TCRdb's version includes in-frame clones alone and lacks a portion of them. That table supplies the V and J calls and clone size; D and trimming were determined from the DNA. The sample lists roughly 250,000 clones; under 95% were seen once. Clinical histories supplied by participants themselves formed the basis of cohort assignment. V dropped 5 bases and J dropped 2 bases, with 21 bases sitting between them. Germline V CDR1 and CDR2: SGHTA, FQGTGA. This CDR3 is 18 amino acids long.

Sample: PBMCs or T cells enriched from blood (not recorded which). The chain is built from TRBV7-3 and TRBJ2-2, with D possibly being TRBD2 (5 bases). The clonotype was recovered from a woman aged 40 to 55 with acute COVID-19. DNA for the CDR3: TGTGCCAGCAGCATATACCCCCCGGAGGCCCTAAACACCGGGGAGCTGTTTTTT. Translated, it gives CASSIYPPEALNTGELFF.